Below are 13 T cell receptor beta chains sequenced from a single sample in a study of blood T cell repertoires in COVID-19. Clones were read by immunoSEQ multiplex PCR, and TCRdb kept only the in-frame ones, dropping some. This sample has about 460,000 clones, with about 88% found just once. The sequencing sample was made of PBMCs or T cells enriched from blood (not recorded which). All receptors derive from a woman aged 60 to 75 who had recovered from COVID-19.

The chain recombines TRBV11-2 with TRBJ2-7; 12 bases match TRBD2. CDR3 length: 16 residues. V was pared by 1 base and J by 7 bases, with 8 bases of the junction left unmatched. Per germline, CDR1 SGHAT and CDR2 FQNNGV. CDR3 bases: TGTGCCAGCAGCTTAGTGTCTAGCGGGGGGGTGGAAGAGCAGTACGTC. It is translated as CASSLVSSGGVEEQYV.

The V call is TRBV6-1, the J call TRBJ2-5; 12 nucleotides agree with TRBD2. The length of the CDR3 is 16 residues. The germline CDR1 and CDR2 sequences are MNHNS and SASEGT. Trimming cost V 3 bases and J 4 bases; bases outside gene matches: 6. The CDR3 nucleotides are TGTGCCAGCAGTGACCGACTAGCGGGGGAACCAGAGACCCAGTACTTC. Amino acid sequence: CASSDRLAGEPETQYF.

The CDR3, as DNA: TGTGCCAGCAGCCACACAGGGGTCACTGAAGCTTTCTTT. This codes for CASSHTGVTEAFF. J is TRBJ1-1 and V is TRBV7-2; 7 nucleotides match TRBD1. The CDR3 totals 13 residues. V lost 5 bases and J lost 4; bases outside the gene matches: 4. The germline gives CDR1 SGHTA, CDR2 FQGNSA.

The gene calls are TRBV24-1 and TRBJ1-2; 8 bases are a match to TRBD1. With 9 bases clipped from V and 6 bases from J, the junction kept 2 bases outside the gene matches. There are 11 residues in the CDR3. Germline CDR1 and CDR2: KGHDR and SFDVKD. CDR3 amino acids: CATQTGDGYTF. CDR3 sequence (DNA): TGTGCCACCCAGACAGGGGATGGCTACACCTTC.

CDR3 in amino acids: CASSSGQTTDTQYF. DNA of the CDR3: TGCGCCAGCAGCTCAGGACAGACCACAGATACGCAGTATTTT. This rearrangement joins TRBV5-1 to TRBJ2-3, with a weak D call TRBD1 (6 bases). The germline V and J ends were trimmed by 3 bases and 2 bases, with 10 bases remaining between them. The CDR3 has 14 amino acids. Looked up from germline, CDR1 is SGHRS and CDR2 is YFSETQ.

Notes on this clone: The sample carries other DNA sequences with the same CDR3. This rearrangement joins TRBV5-1 to TRBJ2-7, with D tentatively TRBD1 (6 bases). This CDR3 contains 14 residues. Trimming removed 4 bases at V and 2 bases at J, with 13 bases between. Germline V gene lookup returns CDR1 SGHRS and CDR2 YFSETQ. CDR3 sequence: CASSRGEGAYEQYF. In DNA, the CDR3 is TGCGCCAGCAGCCGTGGTGAGGGGGCCTACGAGCAGTACTTC. Full variable domain (missing parts from reference TRBV5-1 and TRBJ2-7): KAGVTQTPRYLIKTRGQQVTLSCSPISGHRSVSWYQQTPGQGLQFLFEYFSETQRNKGNFPGRFSGRQFSNSRSEMNVSTLELGDSALYLCASSRGEGAYEQYFGPGTRLTVT.

On this clone itself: Other DNA sequences from this sample encode an identical CDR3 as well. The chain couples TRBV10-3 to TRBJ1-1; TRBD1 aligns across 7 bases. The germline gives CDR1 ENHRY, CDR2 SYGVKD. This CDR3 is 14 amino acids long. The J segment lost 4 bases and the V segment lost 0 bases, leaving 2 bases of the junction unmatched. The CDR3 loop reads CAISESAGGTEAFF. CDR3 coding DNA: TGTGCCATCAGTGAGTCAGCAGGGGGCACTGAAGCTTTCTTT.

The rearrangement uses TRBV6-9 and TRBJ2-7; D may be TRBD2 (5 bases). Trimming removed 4 bases from V and 3 bases from J, with 10 bases in between. The germline V gene has CDR1 MNHGY and CDR2 SVAAGI. This CDR3 contains 13 residues. This chain's CDR3 is CASSSYRDYEQYV. CDR3 coding DNA: TGTGCCAGCAGTTCATACCGGGACTACGAGCAGTACGTC.

The chain employs TRBV5-1 and TRBJ2-2, with TRBD1 matching over 9 bases. The trim removed 2 bases at V and 6 bases at J, leaving 8 bases unmatched. Germline V gives CDR1 SGHRS, CDR2 YFSETQ. The CDR3 spans 16 residues. The DNA of the CDR3 is TGCGCCAGCAGCTTTCCCACCGGGACAGGGCCCGGGGAGCTGTTTTTT. Translation gives CASSFPTGTGPGELFF.

The chain has TRBV7-2 and TRBJ2-1, with 10 bases lining up with TRBD2. The germline V gene encodes CDR1 SGHTA and CDR2 FQGNSA. The CDR3 loop spans 19 amino acids. After removal of 0 bases from V and 0 bases from J, the junction contained 8 bases not matched to a gene. The CDR3: CASSLAGLAGDLSYNEQFF. The CDR3 DNA reads TGTGCCAGCAGCTTAGCTGGGCTAGCGGGGGACCTCTCCTACAATGAGCAGTTCTTC.

The CDR3 nucleotides are TGTGCCAGCAGCTTCCTAGACAGGGGGGCCGGGGAGCTGTTTTTT. Translation: CASSFLDRGAGELFF. The V gene is TRBV7-9, the J gene TRBJ2-2, with TRBD1 identical over 9 bases. The V gene end was trimmed by 3 bases and the J gene end by 6 bases; junction bases not matched to a gene: 5. Germline V gene sequence: CDR1 SEHNR, CDR2 FQNEAQ (reference sequence). The CDR3 totals 15 residues.

This clone was counted only a few times. This sequence joins TRBV19 and TRBJ2-7; tentative D call: TRBD1 (6 bases). V shed 3 bases and J shed 3 bases, with 12 bases lying between them. CDR3 length: 14 amino acids. The germline CDR1 and CDR2 sequences are LNHDA and SQIVND (reference sequence). CDR3 amino acids: CASSIAQGNYEQYF. As DNA, the CDR3 is TGTGCCAGTAGTATTGCACAGGGCAACTACGAGCAGTACTTC. The whole variable domain, filled in from reference TRBV19 and TRBJ2-7, reads DGGITQSPKYLFRKEGQNVTLSCEQNLNHDAMYWYRQDPGQGLRLIYYSQIVNDFQKGDIAEGYSVSREKKESFPLTVTSAQKNPTAFYLCASSIAQGNYEQYFGPGTRLTVT.

This clone was seen a handful of times. This chain uses TRBV6-5 with TRBJ1-3; a weak D match, TRBD1 (6 bases). The CDR3 consists of 15 residues. CDR1 and CDR2 (germline): MNHEY, SVGAGI. The V end lost 5 bases, the J end lost 0 bases, and 11 bases lay between the germline ends. CDR3 region: CASSQIQGSGNTIYF. The CDR3 nucleotides are TGTGCCAGCAGTCAAATACAGGGCTCTGGAAACACCATATATTTT.